Below, 8 T cell receptor beta chains from the same sample are listed, as sequenced in a study of metastatic and nonmetastatic thyroid tumors. Via MiXCR, TCRdb re-called the PCR reads. The data contain 6,000 to 8,000 clones, approximately 27% of them seen just once; the ten biggest clones take up under 6.5%. Patients had received no treatment of any kind before thyroid surgery. What was sequenced was adjacent normal tissue. All receptors come from a female donor with papillary thyroid cancer or a benign thyroid nodule (not recorded which). Some clones in this sample may be carry-over from other donors' samples.

This clone was counted a few times. The V and J genes are TRBV2 and TRBJ2-1; unclear D gene. Germline CDR1 SNHLY, CDR2 FYNNEI. The CDR3 is made up of 13 amino acids. Deletions cut 4 bases from V and 7 bases from J, with 11 bases between. The CDR3 DNA reads as TGTGCCAGCAGTGGGAGCGCCTTAAATGAGCAGTTCTTC. Translated, it gives CASSGSALNEQFF.

The chain employs TRBV12-3 or TRBV12-4 and TRBJ1-1; D unresolved. The V gene lost 4 bases and the J gene lost 7 bases, with 13 bases spanning the gap. CDR3 length: 13 residues. The CDR3 is CASSSHTAIEAFF. CDR3 DNA: TGTGCCAGCAGTTCCCACACCGCGATTGAAGCTTTCTTT.

On this clone itself: A much larger clonotype is one base distant, so this may be a read error. The same CDR3 can be traced to other DNA sequences in this sample. The chain combines TRBV7-2 with TRBJ1-1; tentatively, D is TRBD1 (5 bases). In germline, CDR1 is SGHTA, CDR2 FQGNSA. The CDR3 contains 13 residues. V was shortened by 3 bases and J by 8 bases, with 13 bases between the two germline ends. In nucleotides, the CDR3 is TGTGCCAGCAGCTTGGGGGGAGCGACGGAAGCTTTCTTT. Protein: CASSLGGATEAFF.

In its sample, this clone was seen a few times. The CDR3 reads CASSLSGGGLYEQYF. The CDR3 nucleotides read TGTGCCAGCAGCCTAAGCGGGGGGGGCCTCTACGAGCAGTACTTC. J is TRBJ2-7 and V is TRBV7-6; TRBD2 aligns across 10 bases. Unmatched junction bases numbered 7, after V lost 5 bases and J lost 3 bases. Germline CDR1 reads SGHVS; CDR2 reads FNYEAQ. The CDR3 contains 15 residues.

The rearrangement links TRBV7-2 to TRBJ2-3; D not certain. The CDR3 spans 14 residues. Germline V CDR1 and CDR2: SGHTA, FQGNSA. V lost 4 bases and J lost 1, with 9 bases in between. Written as DNA, the CDR3 is TGTGCCAGCAGCTCCTATCTTCGCACAGATACGCAGTATTTT. Translating it yields CASSSYLRTDTQYF.

This clone appeared many times. At one boundary the junction diverges from the germline segment, which might be a read error. The J gene is TRBJ1-4, the V gene TRBV6-1; the match to TRBD1 covers 10 bases. This CDR3 comprises 14 residues. Per germline, CDR1 MNHNS and CDR2 SASEGT. The CDR3 DNA follows: TGTGCCAGCTACTCGACAGGGGGCGAAGGAAAACTGCTTTTT. It translates to CASYSTGGEGKLLF.

This clone has a handful of counts. J is TRBJ2-7 and V is TRBV10-3; weak D call: TRBD1 (6 bases). The CDR3 spans 13 residues. Germline V gene lookup returns CDR1 ENHRY and CDR2 SYGVKD. Trimming removed 4 bases at V and 5 bases at J, with 12 bases between. CDR3 amino acids: CAISGGPWDEQYF. CDR3 nucleotides: TGTGCCATCAGTGGGGGGCCCTGGGACGAGCAGTACTTC.

This clone was seen ten or more times. The rearrangement links TRBV6-6 to TRBJ2-7; no clear D gene. Trimming took off 0 bases at V and 4 bases at J, with 19 bases between the two ends. CDR1 is MNHNY and CDR2 is SVGAGI in the germline V gene (reference sequence). The CDR3 length is 17 residues. CDR3 amino acids: CASSYSKAVSRDYEQYF. The CDR3 region has the DNA TGTGCCAGCAGTTACTCGAAGGCTGTCAGCAGAGATTACGAGCAGTACTTC.